This TCR beta chain was obtained from a study of T cells in localized non-small cell lung cancer. Study findings and constraints: Heterogeneity remains possible, as sequencing covered one tumor region only.

The ends were cut back, 4 bases at V and 4 bases at J, with 4 bases in the middle. The CDR3 loop spans 11 amino acids. The germline V gene has CDR1 MNHNS and CDR2 SASEGT. A remark on this clone: The antigen is not known.

Profiling relied on immunoSEQ multiplex PCR, and the TCRdb table lists in-frame clones only, not all of them. The sample has tens of thousands of clones, around 82% seen once. The chain joins TRBV6-1 to TRBJ2-5; the D is unclear. The specimen was peripheral blood mononuclear cells, collected before any cancer treatment. The source is a man aged 35 to 69 with stage III lung adenocarcinoma. The CDR3 bases are TGTGCCAGCAGTGTGAGAGAGACCCAGTACTTC. This encodes CASSVRETQYF.